The next 7 T cell receptor beta chains were all read from a single sample in a study of read filtering for tumor transcriptome and immune sequencing. This library used roughly 0.4 ug RNA and molecular barcoded adaptors spanning alpha/delta and beta/gamma chains. TCRdb independently ran MiXCR on the reads; one entry per CDR3 protein. The table lists 85,000 to 100,000 distinct CDR3 sequences, around a fifth of them singletons, with over 9.5% in the top ten. The sample taken for sequencing was a population of CD138-negative cells sorted from bone marrow. The receptors derive from a donor at least 40 years old with multiple myeloma.

This clonotype was seen at least ten times. This chain links TRBV30 with TRBJ1-5; D is ambiguous. The CDR3 consists of 13 residues. V lost 3 bases, J lost 1 base, and 7 bases lay in between. Germline V gives CDR1 GTSNPN, CDR2 SVGIG (reference sequence). CDR3 bases: TGTGCCTGGAGCACGGGAAGCAATCAGCCCCAGCATTTT. Amino acids: CAWSTGSNQPQHF. Supplemented by reference TRBV30 and TRBJ1-5, the full variable domain reads SQTIHQWPATLVQPVGSPLSLECTVEGTSNPNLYWYRQAAGRGLQLLFYSVGIGQISSEVPQNLSASRPQDRQFILSSKKLLLSDSGFYLCAWSTGSNQPQHFGDGTRLSIL.

This clonotype was seen many times. The chain joins TRBV2 to TRBJ2-3; D is possibly TRBD1 (5 bases). Germline V gene lookup returns CDR1 SNHLY and CDR2 FYNNEI. The CDR3 is made up of 12 amino acids. V shed 6 bases and J shed 7 bases, with 11 bases lying between them. The CDR3 coding sequence is TGTGCCAGCAGCCGCGACAGTTATACGCAGTATTTT. It specifies CASSRDSYTQYF.

The chain joins TRBV20-1 to TRBJ2-5; the match to TRBD2 covers 8 bases. The V gene's germline CDR1 is DFQATT and CDR2 SNEGSKA (reference sequence). The CDR3 extends over 18 amino acids. Unmatched junction bases numbered 16, after V lost 4 bases and J lost 0 bases. This CDR3 reads CSATFRGGGGRDQETQYF. In DNA form, the CDR3 reads TGCAGTGCTACCTTCCGGGGGGGCGGGGGCAGGGACCAAGAGACCCAGTACTTC.

This clonotype was counted ten times or more. V gene TRBV11-1 combines with J gene TRBJ1-1; perhaps TRBD1 as D (5 bases). In germline, CDR1 is SGHAT, CDR2 FQDESV (reference sequence). V lost 6 bases, J lost 4 bases, and 15 bases lay in between. The CDR3 covers 14 residues. In DNA, the CDR3 is TGTGCCAGCAGGTCGGCGCGGGGGGGCACTGAAGCTTTCTTT. Its translation is CASRSARGGTEAFF.

This clonotype showed up just a few times. The chain recombines TRBV11-2 with TRBJ2-7; the D is unclear. The CDR3 has 14 amino acids. Trimming took off 1 base at V and 0 bases at J, with 7 bases between the two ends. The germline CDR1 and CDR2 sequences are SGHAT and FQNNGV. CDR3 nucleotide sequence: TGTGCCAGCAGCTTAGTGGACGGCTCCTACGAGCAGTACTTC. This gives the protein CASSLVDGSYEQYF.

There are a few counts of this clonotype. This chain connects TRBV5-1 to TRBJ2-5; 10 bases agree with TRBD2. V shed 9 bases, J shed 1 base, and the junction held 9 bases outside the gene matches. The germline CDR1 and CDR2 sequences are SGHRS and YFSETQ. The CDR3 contains 15 residues. CDR3 region: CATSPSGGVQETQYF. CDR3 DNA sequence: TGCGCCACCTCACCCAGCGGGGGGGTCCAAGAGACCCAGTACTTC.

Worth noting for this clonotype: A much more abundant neighbour one base away suggests this may be a read error. J is TRBJ2-1 and V is TRBV7-2; TRBD2 matches at 11 bases. Unmatched junction bases numbered 9, after V lost 5 bases and J lost 6 bases. Germline CDR1 and CDR2: SGHTA and FQGNSA. The CDR3 sequence is 16 residues long. CDR3 residues: CASSRRTSGQGNEQFF. The CDR3, as DNA: TGTGCCAGCAGCAGAAGGACTAGCGGGCAGGGCAATGAGCAGTTCTTC.